These 25 T cell receptor beta chains were all obtained from the same sample, sequenced in a study of shared clonotypes between healthy human individuals. Sequencing used immunoSEQ multiplex PCR; TCRdb keeps in-frame clones, though not all of them. This table holds 1.5 million to 1.9 million clones, roughly 98% found once. The sequencing input was naive CD4+ T cells sorted from blood. Subset here: CD45RA+ positively selected. These receptors were taken from a man aged 30 to 39 in good health.

This chain joins TRBV7-8 and TRBJ2-1, with D possibly being TRBD2 (7 bases). CDR3 length: 16 amino acids. Germline CDR1 and CDR2: SGHVS and FQNEAQ. The V end was cut by 4 bases, the J end by 5 bases, with 18 bases between. CDR3 sequence: CASSSNWRGPDNEQFF. As DNA, the CDR3 is TGTGCCAGCAGCTCAAACTGGCGGGGGCCGGACAATGAGCAGTTCTTC.

There are a few counts of this clone. The same CDR3 arises from other DNA sequences in this sample as well. The V call is TRBV28, the J call TRBJ2-7; D not resolved. V gave up 6 bases and J gave up 2 bases, with 5 bases separating them. There are 11 residues in the CDR3. Germline V gene lookup returns CDR1 MDHEN and CDR2 SYDVKM. CDR3 sequence (DNA): TGTGCCAGCAGCTCCCCCTACGAGCAGTACTTC. Its translation is CASSSPYEQYF.

This clone was seen more than once but under ten times. The sample contains more than one DNA sequence encoding this CDR3. This chain connects TRBV20-1 to TRBJ2-7; D not certain. The ends were cut back, 2 bases at V and 4 bases at J, with 6 bases in the middle. The CDR3 covers 11 residues. CDR1 is DFQATT, CDR2 SNEGSKA, per germline (reference sequence). In nucleotides, the CDR3 is TGCAGTGCTAGACTAGTTTACGAGCAGTACTTC. Translating gives CSARLVYEQYF.

The chain recombines TRBV27 with TRBJ2-3; D remains ambiguous. Germline V gene data show CDR1 as MNHEY and CDR2 as SMNVEV (reference sequence). V lost 4 bases to trimming and J lost 2 bases, with 7 bases between them. CDR3 length: 13 residues. The CDR3 reads CASSSSLTDTQYF. In nucleotides, the CDR3 is TGTGCCAGCAGTTCCTCCCTCACAGATACGCAGTATTTT.

This chain uses TRBV6-5 with TRBJ1-3; D is undetermined. Germline CDR1 MNHEY, CDR2 SVGAGI. V lost 2 bases to trimming and J lost 0 bases, with 8 bases between them. This CDR3 has 15 amino acids. CDR3 protein: CASSYGILSGNTIYF. CDR3 coding DNA: TGTGCCAGCAGTTACGGGATTCTCTCTGGAAACACCATATATTTT.

The V and J genes are TRBV7-9 and TRBJ2-2; D is possibly TRBD2 (6 bases). The length of the CDR3 is 16 residues. V lost 2 bases, J lost 2 bases, and 12 bases lay in between. The V gene's germline CDR1 is SEHNR and CDR2 FQNEAQ (reference sequence). The CDR3 protein is CASSLLAGLNTGELFF. Here the CDR3 DNA reads TGTGCCAGCAGCTTATTGGCGGGACTTAACACCGGGGAGCTGTTTTTT.

This sequence joins TRBV6-1 and TRBJ1-4, with a weak D call TRBD1 (5 bases). Germline CDR1 reads MNHNS; CDR2 reads SASEGT. Trimming stripped 4 bases from V and 8 bases from J, with 20 bases between. The CDR3 extends over 16 amino acids. The CDR3 reads CASSARNRQWGEKLFF. For the CDR3, the DNA is TGTGCCAGCAGTGCAAGAAACAGGCAATGGGGAGAAAAACTGTTTTTT.

This chain uses TRBV7-8 with TRBJ2-2, with D possibly being TRBD1 (5 bases). The CDR3 consists of 14 residues. Trimming stripped 2 bases from V and 1 base from J, with 5 bases between. Germline V gene sequence: CDR1 SGHVS, CDR2 FQNEAQ. The CDR3 loop reads CASSLTGNTGELFF. The CDR3 DNA reads TGTGCCAGCAGCTTAACAGGGAACACCGGGGAGCTGTTTTTT.

J is TRBJ2-7 and V is TRBV18, with 8 bases lining up with TRBD2. Germline V lookup: CDR1 KGHSH, CDR2 LQKENI. V shed 5 bases, J shed 0 bases, and the junction held 12 bases outside the gene matches. The CDR3 covers 17 residues. This CDR3 reads CASSTLNRGGSSYEQYF. CDR3 sequence (DNA): TGTGCCAGCTCAACCCTGAATCGGGGGGGCAGCTCCTACGAGCAGTACTTC.

The V gene is TRBV5-8, the J gene TRBJ1-5, with D uncertain. CDR1 and CDR2 from the germline V gene are SGHTS and YDEGEE. This CDR3 has 15 amino acids. V was pared by 4 bases and J by 5 bases, with 16 bases between. CDR3 nucleotides: TGTGCCAGCAGCCGCAATACGGCCCTGCATCAGCCCCAGCATTTT. It is translated as CASSRNTALHQPQHF.

The gene calls are TRBV7-9 and TRBJ2-3; unclear D gene. This CDR3 spans 12 amino acids. Germline values: CDR1 SEHNR, CDR2 FQNEAQ (reference sequence). Trimming removed 5 bases at V and 2 bases at J, with 5 bases between. This chain's CDR3 is CASSTFTDTQYF. The CDR3 bases are TGTGCCAGCAGCACTTTCACAGATACGCAGTATTTT.

The J gene is TRBJ2-4, the V gene TRBV5-5, with a possible D match to TRBD2 (5 bases). Germline V gives CDR1 SGHKS, CDR2 YYEKEE (reference sequence). Between the trimmed V and J ends, which lost 4 bases and 0 bases, there was a span of 8 bases. The CDR3 loop spans 14 amino acids. The CDR3 region has the DNA TGTGCCAGCAGCCCGAGGGAAGCCAAAAACATTCAGTACTTC. This sequence encodes CASSPREAKNIQYF.

The rearrangement links TRBV6-5 to TRBJ2-1, with D perhaps TRBD1 (6 bases). Trimming stripped 6 bases from V and 8 bases from J, with 14 bases between. This CDR3 has 13 amino acids. The germline gives CDR1 MNHEY, CDR2 SVGAGI. CDR3 bases: TGTGCCAGCAGAAGCCAGGGGCCTGATGAGCAGTTCTTC. Translated: CASRSQGPDEQFF.

The rearrangement links TRBV28 to TRBJ2-5, with TRBD1 as a possible D gene (6 bases). Trimming left V 3 bases short and J 1 base short, with 12 bases between. From germline, CDR1 is MDHEN and CDR2 SYDVKM. This CDR3 region has 15 residues. CDR3: CASSFLGQTQETQYF. For the CDR3, the DNA is TGTGCCAGCAGTTTCCTAGGACAGACCCAAGAGACCCAGTACTTC.

This chain joins TRBV5-1 and TRBJ2-6; TRBD2 matches at 7 bases. This CDR3 is built from 18 residues. J gave up 1 base and V 5 bases, and 12 bases lay outside the gene matches. CDR1 and CDR2 (germline): SGHRS, YFSETQ. The CDR3 loop reads CASSIPLGGSSGANVLTF. In DNA form, the CDR3 reads TGCGCCAGCAGTATCCCCCTGGGGGGGAGTTCTGGGGCCAACGTCCTGACTTTC.

The J gene is TRBJ1-1, the V gene TRBV5-1; D ambiguous. Germline V lookup: CDR1 SGHRS, CDR2 YFSETQ. The CDR3 is 12 amino acids. The germline V and J ends were trimmed by 7 bases and 4 bases, with 11 bases remaining between them. The CDR3, as DNA: TGCGCCAGCGCCGAACCGGGCACTGAAGCTTTCTTT. As protein: CASAEPGTEAFF.

The chain carries TRBV28 and TRBJ2-7; D is possibly TRBD1 or TRBD2 (5 bases each). V was shortened by 6 bases and J by 2 bases, with 14 bases between the two germline ends. The CDR3 extends over 14 amino acids. The germline V gene encodes CDR1 MDHEN and CDR2 SYDVKM. In nucleotides, the CDR3 is TGTGCCAGCAGATCAGCGGACACGGCCTACGAGCAGTACTTC. Its protein product is CASRSADTAYEQYF.

This clone was seen once. The rearrangement uses TRBV11-2 and TRBJ2-7; D not certain. The germline V and J ends were trimmed by 4 bases and 3 bases, with 7 bases remaining between them. Looked up from germline, CDR1 is SGHAT and CDR2 is FQNNGV. The CDR3 is 12 residues long. CDR3 loop: CASSSPVYEQYF. The CDR3, as DNA: TGTGCCAGCAGCTCCCCGGTCTACGAGCAGTACTTC.

The rearrangement links TRBV20-1 to TRBJ2-3; D remains ambiguous. V gave up 5 bases and J gave up 5 bases, with 8 bases separating them. This CDR3 contains 11 residues. Germline V CDR1 and CDR2: DFQATT, SNEGSKA (reference sequence). The CDR3 DNA reads TGCAGTGCTGAGAAGCAAGATACGCAGTATTTT. Its protein is CSAEKQDTQYF.

The J gene is TRBJ2-5, the V gene TRBV5-1; D perhaps matches TRBD1 (6 bases). V lost 2 bases to trimming and J lost 2 bases, with 10 bases between them. Germline V gives CDR1 SGHRS, CDR2 YFSETQ. The CDR3 has 14 amino acids. CDR3: CASSFFGQQETQYF. The DNA of the CDR3 is TGCGCCAGCAGCTTCTTTGGACAGCAAGAGACCCAGTACTTC.

The chain uses TRBV7-9 and TRBJ2-7, with 8 nucleotides matching TRBD2. Per the germline V gene, CDR1 is SEHNR and CDR2 is FQNEAQ (reference sequence). Unmatched junction bases numbered 10, after V lost 6 bases and J lost 9 bases. This CDR3 has 13 residues. DNA for the CDR3: TGTGCCAGCAGTACCGGGACTAGAAAACGGCAGTACTTC. Translating gives CASSTGTRKRQYF.

This clone was detected once. The CDR3: CASSVVGTGGNEQFF. CDR3 coding DNA: TGTGCCAGCAGCGTAGTGGGCACCGGCGGGAATGAGCAGTTCTTC. The chain is built from TRBV9 and TRBJ2-1; the D gene is possibly TRBD2 (5 bases). Germline CDR1 and CDR2: SGDLS and YYNGEE. Trimming stripped 0 bases from V and 7 bases from J, with 14 bases between. This CDR3 has 15 residues.

The chain employs TRBV9 and TRBJ2-7; 11 nucleotides match TRBD1. The length of the CDR3 is 14 residues. V was pared by 3 bases and J by 5 bases, with 4 bases of the junction left unmatched. The germline V gene encodes CDR1 SGDLS and CDR2 YYNGEE. The DNA for the CDR3 is TGTGCCAGCAGCGGGTGGACAGGGGGCGACGAGCAGTACTTC. Translated, it gives CASSGWTGGDEQYF.

In DNA, the CDR3 is TGTGCCAGCAGTGAATCGGGTTGGAATCAGCCCCAGCATTTT. Translated, it gives CASSESGWNQPQHF. This chain joins TRBV6-1 and TRBJ1-5; D is unresolved. This CDR3 contains 14 residues. Trimming left V 2 bases short and J 4 bases short, with 9 bases between. The V gene's germline CDR1 is MNHNS and CDR2 SASEGT.

This chain connects TRBV5-1 to TRBJ2-7; 7 bases are shared with TRBD2. The CDR3 extends over 14 amino acids. The germline V gene encodes CDR1 SGHRS and CDR2 YFSETQ. J gave up 3 bases and V 7 bases, and 10 bases lay outside the gene matches. This CDR3 is CASRSGGGSYEQYF. The CDR3 DNA reads as TGCGCCAGCCGTTCGGGTGGCGGGAGCTACGAGCAGTACTTC.